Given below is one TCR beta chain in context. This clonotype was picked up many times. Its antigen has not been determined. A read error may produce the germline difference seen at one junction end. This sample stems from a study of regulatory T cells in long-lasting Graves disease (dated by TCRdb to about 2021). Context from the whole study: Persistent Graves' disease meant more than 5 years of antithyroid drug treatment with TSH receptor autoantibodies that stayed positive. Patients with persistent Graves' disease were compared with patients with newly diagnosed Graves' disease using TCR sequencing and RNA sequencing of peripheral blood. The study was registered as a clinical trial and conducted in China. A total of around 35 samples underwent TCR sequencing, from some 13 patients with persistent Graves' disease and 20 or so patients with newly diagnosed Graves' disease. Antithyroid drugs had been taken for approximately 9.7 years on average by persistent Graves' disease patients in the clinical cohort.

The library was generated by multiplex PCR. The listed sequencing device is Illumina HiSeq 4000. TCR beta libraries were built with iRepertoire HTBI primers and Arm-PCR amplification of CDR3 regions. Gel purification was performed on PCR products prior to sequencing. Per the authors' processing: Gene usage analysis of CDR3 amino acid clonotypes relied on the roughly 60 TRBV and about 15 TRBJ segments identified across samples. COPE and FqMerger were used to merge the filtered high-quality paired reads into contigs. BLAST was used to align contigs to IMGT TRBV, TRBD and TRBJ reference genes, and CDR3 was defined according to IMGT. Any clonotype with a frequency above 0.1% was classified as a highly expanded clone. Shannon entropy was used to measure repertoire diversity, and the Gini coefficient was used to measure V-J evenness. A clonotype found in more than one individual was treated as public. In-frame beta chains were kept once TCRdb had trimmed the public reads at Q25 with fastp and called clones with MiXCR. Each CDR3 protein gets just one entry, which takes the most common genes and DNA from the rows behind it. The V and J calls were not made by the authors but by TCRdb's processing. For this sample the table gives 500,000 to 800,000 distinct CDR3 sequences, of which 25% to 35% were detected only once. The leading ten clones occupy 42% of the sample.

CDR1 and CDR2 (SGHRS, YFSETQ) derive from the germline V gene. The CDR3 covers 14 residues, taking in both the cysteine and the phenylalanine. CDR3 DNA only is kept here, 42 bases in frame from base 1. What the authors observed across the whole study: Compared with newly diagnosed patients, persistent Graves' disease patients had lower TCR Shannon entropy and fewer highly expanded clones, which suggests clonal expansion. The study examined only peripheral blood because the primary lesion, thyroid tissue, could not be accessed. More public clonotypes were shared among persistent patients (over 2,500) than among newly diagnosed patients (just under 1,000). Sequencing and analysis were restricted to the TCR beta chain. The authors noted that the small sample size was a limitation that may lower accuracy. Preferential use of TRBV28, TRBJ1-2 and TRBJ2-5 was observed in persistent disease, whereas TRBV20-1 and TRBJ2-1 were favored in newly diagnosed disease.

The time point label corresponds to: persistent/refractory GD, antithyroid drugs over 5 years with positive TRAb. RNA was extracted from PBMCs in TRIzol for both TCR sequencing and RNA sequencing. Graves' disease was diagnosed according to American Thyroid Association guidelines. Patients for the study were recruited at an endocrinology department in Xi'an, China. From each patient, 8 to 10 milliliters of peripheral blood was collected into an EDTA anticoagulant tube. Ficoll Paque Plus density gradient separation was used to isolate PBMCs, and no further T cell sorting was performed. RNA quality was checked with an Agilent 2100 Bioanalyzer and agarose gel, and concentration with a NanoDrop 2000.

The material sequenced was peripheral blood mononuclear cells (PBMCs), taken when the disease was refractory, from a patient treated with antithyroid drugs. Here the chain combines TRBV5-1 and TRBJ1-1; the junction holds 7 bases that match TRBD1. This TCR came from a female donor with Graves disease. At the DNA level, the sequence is TGTGCCAGCAGTTTGGACAGGATGAACACTGAAGCTTTCTTT. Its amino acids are CASSLDRMNTEAFF.